This entry lists 20 T cell receptor beta chains sequenced from one sample in a study of cytotoxic CD8 clonotypes in ibrutinib-treated CLL. Clones were sequenced by immunoSEQ multiplex PCR, and TCRdb holds only the in-frame ones, with some missing. The table shows hundreds of thousands of clones, with 60% to 75% occurring only once. Sequenced here: PBMCs, sampled after 24 months of ibrutinib treatment. The receptors come from a human donor with chronic lymphocytic leukemia.

The rearrangement links TRBV9 to TRBJ2-3, with D perhaps given as TRBD1 or TRBD2 (6 bases each). Germline values: CDR1 SGDLS, CDR2 YYNGEE. The CDR3 sequence is 18 residues long. Trimming took 3 bases from V and 4 from J, leaving 24 bases between them. CDR3 DNA: TGTGCCAGCAGCGGGCCCTTAGGGGGACTGGTAGGGCCAGATACGCAGTATTTT. Its protein is CASSGPLGGLVGPDTQYF. Drawing the rest from reference TRBV9 and TRBJ2-3, the complete variable domain is DSGVTQTPKHLITATGQRVTLRCSPRSGDLSVYWYQQSLDQGLQFLIQYYNGEERAKGNILERFSAQQFPDLHSELNLSSLELGDSALYFCASSGPLGGLVGPDTQYFGPGTRLTVL.

This sequence joins TRBV7-9 and TRBJ2-7; 11 bases map to TRBD2. CDR3 length: 15 residues. V was pared by 5 bases and J by 2 bases, with 5 bases of the junction left unmatched. Germline V gives CDR1 SEHNR, CDR2 FQNEAQ (reference sequence). The CDR3 DNA follows: TGTGCCAGCAGCCCCGGGACTAGCGGCCCCTACGAGCAGTACTTC. It yields the protein CASSPGTSGPYEQYF.

The chain employs TRBV7-2 and TRBJ1-1; no clear D. The germline gives CDR1 SGHTA, CDR2 FQGNSA. Between the trimmed V and J ends, which lost 10 bases and 0 bases, there was a span of 12 bases. There are 13 residues in the CDR3. CDR3 nucleotides: TGTGCCACCGTGGCGGGGATGAACACTGAAGCTTTCTTT. Protein: CATVAGMNTEAFF.

This clone was seen just once. This chain connects TRBV5-1 to TRBJ1-4, with D maybe TRBD1 (5 bases). The CDR3 covers 17 residues. V gave up 4 bases and J gave up 2 bases, with 18 bases separating them. Germline assignment: CDR1 SGHRS and CDR2 YFSETQ. DNA of the CDR3: TGCGCCAGCAGCCCAACCGGGCGGGGCTGGACTAATGAAAAACTGTTTTTT. Protein: CASSPTGRGWTNEKLFF.

This chain uses TRBV2 with TRBJ2-7, with D tentatively TRBD1 (6 bases). This CDR3 spans 15 amino acids. From germline, CDR1 is SNHLY and CDR2 FYNNEI. V lost 8 bases and J 0 bases, leaving 17 bases between the germline ends. The CDR3 coding sequence is TGTGCCAGCGTCCAGGGGCAGGAGATCTCCTACGAGCAGTACTTC. Residues: CASVQGQEISYEQYF.

The chain recombines TRBV2 with TRBJ2-7; D possibly corresponds to TRBD1 (6 bases). The CDR3 runs to 17 residues. The ends were cut back, 3 bases at V and 7 bases at J, with 25 bases in the middle. Germline CDR1 is SNHLY and CDR2 is FYNNEI. CDR3 amino acids: CASSDRRDTFLLGEQYF. The CDR3 DNA follows: TGTGCCAGCAGTGACCGCCGGGACACCTTCCTATTGGGGGAGCAGTACTTC.

CDR3 DNA sequence: TGTGCCAGCAGCTTATCCGGGAACGCCTACGAGCAGTACTTC. Translating gives CASSLSGNAYEQYF. The gene calls are TRBV11-2 and TRBJ2-7; possibly TRBD2 for D (5 bases). This CDR3 is 14 amino acids long. With 2 bases removed from V and 2 bases from J, the gap between germline ends came to 10 bases. The germline V gene has CDR1 SGHAT and CDR2 FQNNGV.

The V call is TRBV30, the J call TRBJ1-5; tentative D call: TRBD1 (6 bases). The V gene lost 2 bases and the J gene lost 5 bases, with 25 bases spanning the gap. CDR3 length: 18 amino acids. Germline-derived CDR1 and CDR2 are GTSNPN and SVGIG (reference sequence). The CDR3 nucleotides are TGTGCCTGGAGTACGGCCCTTTTCGTCGGGGGGGCCGATCAGCCCCAGCATTTT. As protein: CAWSTALFVGGADQPQHF.

J is TRBJ2-3 and V is TRBV5-1, with a possible D match to TRBD1 (5 bases). Trimming shortened V by 5 bases and J by 8 bases, and 18 bases separated the two germline ends. Germline CDR1 and CDR2: SGHRS and YFSETQ. The CDR3 contains 14 residues. CDR3 coding DNA: TGCGCCAGCAGTGACGACAGTGGGGTGGTTACGCAGTATTTT. Protein sequence: CASSDDSGVVTQYF.

This clone was seen only a few times. The chain is built from TRBV11-2 and TRBJ2-1; 8 bases align to TRBD1. The CDR3 spans 12 residues. J lost 13 bases, V lost 4 bases, and 6 bases had no gene match. Per germline, CDR1 SGHAT and CDR2 FQNNGV. The chain's CDR3 is CASSSAGTGQFF. DNA for the CDR3: TGTGCCAGCAGCTCCGCCGGGACAGGACAGTTCTTC.

The chain is built from TRBV6-1 and TRBJ2-7; possibly TRBD2 for D (5 bases). Looked up from germline, CDR1 is MNHNS and CDR2 is SASEGT. CDR3 length: 15 residues. With 5 bases removed from V and 2 bases from J, the gap between germline ends came to 16 bases. CDR3 nucleotides: TGTGCCAGCAGTTCCCCCGGAGGCAGAGCCTACGAGCAGTACTTC. It yields the protein CASSSPGGRAYEQYF.

The CDR3 protein is CASSDGLAGNEQFF. Here the CDR3 DNA reads TGCGCCAGCAGCGACGGACTAGCGGGGAATGAGCAGTTCTTC. J is TRBJ2-1 and V is TRBV5-1; 12 bases align to TRBD2. In germline, CDR1 is SGHRS, CDR2 YFSETQ. The V and J ends lost 4 bases and 7 bases, in that order; junction bases with no gene match: 3. This CDR3 region has 14 residues.

This clone was recorded a few times. The CDR3 protein is CASSVAGDQPQHF. CDR3 nucleotides: TGTGCCAGCAGTGTGGCGGGAGATCAGCCCCAGCATTTT. The genes are TRBV2 and TRBJ1-5; D gene ambiguous. Per germline, CDR1 SNHLY and CDR2 FYNNEI. The CDR3 covers 13 residues. The germline V and J ends were trimmed by 4 bases and 5 bases, with 9 bases remaining between them.

The chain employs TRBV7-6 and TRBJ2-1; the match to TRBD2 covers 10 bases. Germline assignment: CDR1 SGHVS and CDR2 FNYEAQ. The CDR3 contains 16 residues. With 5 bases clipped from V and 1 base from J, the junction kept 5 bases outside the gene matches. CDR3 residues: CASSPLAGVSYNEQFF. CDR3 DNA sequence: TGTGCCAGCAGCCCGCTAGCGGGAGTGTCCTACAATGAGCAGTTCTTC.

CDR3 nucleotides: TGCGCCAGCAGCCGGATGACTAGCGGGAGGGCGTCCCAAGAGACCCAGTACTTC. Its protein product is CASSRMTSGRASQETQYF. This rearrangement joins TRBV5-1 to TRBJ2-5; TRBD2 matches at 14 bases. The CDR3 extends over 18 amino acids. Germline V gives CDR1 SGHRS, CDR2 YFSETQ. The V gene end was trimmed by 4 bases and the J gene end by 1 base; junction bases not matched to a gene: 9.

This clone was found many times. This chain links TRBV9 with TRBJ1-1, with D maybe TRBD1 (5 bases). V lost 1 base and J 10 bases, leaving 14 bases between the germline ends. Germline V gives CDR1 SGDLS, CDR2 YYNGEE. CDR3 length: 13 residues. The CDR3 coding sequence is TGTGCCAGCAGCGTAATTCCGGACAAGCCAGCTTTCTTT. Residues: CASSVIPDKPAFF.

The rearrangement uses TRBV5-1 and TRBJ2-5; TRBD1 matches at 7 bases. V lost 3 bases and J lost 5; bases outside the gene matches: 13. Germline V gene lookup returns CDR1 SGHRS and CDR2 YFSETQ. This CDR3 contains 16 residues. In nucleotides, the CDR3 is TGCGCCAGCAGCTCTAGGGACAGTTCGAAACCTGAGACCCAGTACTTC. It encodes CASSSRDSSKPETQYF.

The rearrangement uses TRBV5-1 and TRBJ1-1; D unresolved. Germline CDR1 and CDR2: SGHRS and YFSETQ. V was cut by 0 bases and J by 8 bases, with 14 bases left in between. This CDR3 is built from 14 residues. In DNA, the CDR3 is TGCGCCAGCAGCTTGGACGGGTTTCGGGTCGAAGCTTTCTTT. Amino acid sequence: CASSLDGFRVEAFF.

The chain combines TRBV4-2 with TRBJ1-2; D is possibly TRBD1 (5 bases). Trimming left V 4 bases short and J 0 bases short, with 12 bases between. This CDR3 contains 15 residues. Germline CDR1 LGHNA, CDR2 YNFKEQ. The DNA of the CDR3 is TGTGCCAGCAGCCGGGGTCGAGGGGCTAACTATGGCTACACCTTC. Protein: CASSRGRGANYGYTF.

The rearrangement joins TRBV4-1 to TRBJ2-7; 7 bases are a match to TRBD2. Trimming at V came to 0 bases and at J to 2 bases, leaving 4 bases not matched to a gene. The V gene's germline CDR1 is MGHRA and CDR2 YSYEKL. This CDR3 contains 15 residues. CDR3: CASSQDRSGTYEQYF. The CDR3 DNA reads as TGCGCCAGCAGCCAAGATCGCAGCGGGACCTACGAGCAGTACTTC.